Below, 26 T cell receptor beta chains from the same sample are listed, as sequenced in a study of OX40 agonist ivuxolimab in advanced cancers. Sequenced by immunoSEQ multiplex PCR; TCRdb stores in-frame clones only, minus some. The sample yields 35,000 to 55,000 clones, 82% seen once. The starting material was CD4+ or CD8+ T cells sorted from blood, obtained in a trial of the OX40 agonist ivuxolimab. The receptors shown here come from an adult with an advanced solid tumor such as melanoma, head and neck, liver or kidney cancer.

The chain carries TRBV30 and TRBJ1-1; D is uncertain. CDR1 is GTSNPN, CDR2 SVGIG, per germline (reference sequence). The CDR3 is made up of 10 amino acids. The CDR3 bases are TGTGCTGGAGGGCAGCCTGAAGCTTTCTTT. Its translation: CAGGQPEAFF.

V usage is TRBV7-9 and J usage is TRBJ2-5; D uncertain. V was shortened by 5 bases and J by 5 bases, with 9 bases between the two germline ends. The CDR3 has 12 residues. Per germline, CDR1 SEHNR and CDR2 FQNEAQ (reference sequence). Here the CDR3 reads CASSPPSETQYF. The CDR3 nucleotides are TGTGCCAGCAGCCCGCCCTCGGAGACCCAGTACTTC.

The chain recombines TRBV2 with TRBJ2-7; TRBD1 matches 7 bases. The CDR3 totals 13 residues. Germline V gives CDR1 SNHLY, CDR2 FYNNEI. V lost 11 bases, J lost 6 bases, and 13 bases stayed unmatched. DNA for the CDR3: TGTGCCGGAAGGGACAGTTTGATACCCGAGCAGTACTTC. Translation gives CAGRDSLIPEQYF.

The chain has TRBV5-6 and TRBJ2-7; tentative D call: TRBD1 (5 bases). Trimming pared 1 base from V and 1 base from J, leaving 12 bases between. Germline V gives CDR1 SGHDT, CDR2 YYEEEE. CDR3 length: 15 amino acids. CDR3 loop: CASSLLGVNSYEQYF. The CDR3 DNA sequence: TGTGCCAGCAGCTTGCTAGGGGTCAATTCCTACGAGCAGTACTTC.

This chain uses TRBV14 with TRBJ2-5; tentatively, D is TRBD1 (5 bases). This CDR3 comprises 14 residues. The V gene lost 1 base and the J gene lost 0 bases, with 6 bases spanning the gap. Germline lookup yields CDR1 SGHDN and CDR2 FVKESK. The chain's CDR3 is CASSQGTYQETQYF. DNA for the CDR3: TGTGCCAGCAGCCAAGGGACATACCAAGAGACCCAGTACTTC.

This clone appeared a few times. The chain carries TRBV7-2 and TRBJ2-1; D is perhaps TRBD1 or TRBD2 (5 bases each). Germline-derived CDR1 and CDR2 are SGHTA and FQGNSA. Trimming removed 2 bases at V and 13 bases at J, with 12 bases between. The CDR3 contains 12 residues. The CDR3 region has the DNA TGTGCCAGCAGCTTACCCGGGACCGATCAGTTCTTC. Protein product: CASSLPGTDQFF.

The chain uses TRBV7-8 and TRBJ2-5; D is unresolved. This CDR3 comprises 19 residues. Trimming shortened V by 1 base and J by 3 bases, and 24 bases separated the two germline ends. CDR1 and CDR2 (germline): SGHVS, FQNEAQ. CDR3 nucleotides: TGTGCCAGCAGCTTAGATAGTATTCTCCTTCGGCGGAGTAAAGAGACCCAGTACTTC. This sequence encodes CASSLDSILLRRSKETQYF.

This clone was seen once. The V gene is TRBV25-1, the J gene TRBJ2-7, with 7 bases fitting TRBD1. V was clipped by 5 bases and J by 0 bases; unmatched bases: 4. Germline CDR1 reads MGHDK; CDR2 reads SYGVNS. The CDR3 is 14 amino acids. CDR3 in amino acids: CASSKGQFSYEQYF. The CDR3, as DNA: TGTGCCAGCAGTAAGGGACAGTTCTCCTACGAGCAGTACTTC.

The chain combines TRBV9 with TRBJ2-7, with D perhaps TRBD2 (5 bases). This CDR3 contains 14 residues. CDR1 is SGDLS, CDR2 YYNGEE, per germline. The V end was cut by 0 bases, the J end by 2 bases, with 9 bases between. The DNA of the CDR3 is TGTGCCAGCAGCGTAGGTACGGGGACCTACGAGCAGTACTTC. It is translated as CASSVGTGTYEQYF.

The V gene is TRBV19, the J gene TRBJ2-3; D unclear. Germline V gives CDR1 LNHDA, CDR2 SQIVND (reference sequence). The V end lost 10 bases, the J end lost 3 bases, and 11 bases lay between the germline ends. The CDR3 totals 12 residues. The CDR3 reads CATAPGTDTQYF. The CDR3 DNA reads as TGTGCCACCGCCCCTGGGACAGATACGCAGTATTTT.

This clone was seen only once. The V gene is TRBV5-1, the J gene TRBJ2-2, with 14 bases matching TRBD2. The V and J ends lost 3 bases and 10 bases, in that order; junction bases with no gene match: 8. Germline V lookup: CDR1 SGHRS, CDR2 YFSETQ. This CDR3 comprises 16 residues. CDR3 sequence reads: CASSYGLAGGLKELFF. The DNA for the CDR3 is TGCGCCAGCAGCTACGGACTAGCGGGGGGCCTAAAGGAGCTGTTTTTT.

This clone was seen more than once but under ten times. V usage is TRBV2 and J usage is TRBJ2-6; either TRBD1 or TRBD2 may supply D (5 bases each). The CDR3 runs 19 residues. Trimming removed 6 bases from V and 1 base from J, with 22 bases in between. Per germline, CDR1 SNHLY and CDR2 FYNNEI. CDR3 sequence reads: CASRPPRDRLSSGANVLTF. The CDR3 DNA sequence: TGTGCCAGCAGACCACCACGGGACCGGCTATCTTCTGGGGCCAACGTCCTGACTTTC.

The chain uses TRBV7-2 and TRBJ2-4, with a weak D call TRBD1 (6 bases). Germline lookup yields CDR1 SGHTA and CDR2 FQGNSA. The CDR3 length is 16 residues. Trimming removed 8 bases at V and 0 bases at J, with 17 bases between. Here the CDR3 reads CASVRQAGLAKNIQYF. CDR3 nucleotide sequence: TGTGCCAGCGTTAGACAGGCAGGTTTAGCCAAAAACATTCAGTACTTC.

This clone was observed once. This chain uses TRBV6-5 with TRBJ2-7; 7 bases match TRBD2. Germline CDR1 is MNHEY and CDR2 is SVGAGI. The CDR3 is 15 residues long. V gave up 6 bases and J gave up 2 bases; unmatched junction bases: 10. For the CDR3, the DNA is TGTGCCAGCAGCACTTGGGGAGGGCTCCCCTACGAGCAGTACTTC. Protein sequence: CASSTWGGLPYEQYF.

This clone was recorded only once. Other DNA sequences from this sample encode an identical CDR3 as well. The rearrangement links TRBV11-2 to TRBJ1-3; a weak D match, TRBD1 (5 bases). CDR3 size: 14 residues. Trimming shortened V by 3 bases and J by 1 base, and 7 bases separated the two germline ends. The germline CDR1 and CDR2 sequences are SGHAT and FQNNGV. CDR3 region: CASSFGGSGNTIYF. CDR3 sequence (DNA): TGTGCCAGCAGCTTCGGGGGATCTGGAAACACCATATATTTT.

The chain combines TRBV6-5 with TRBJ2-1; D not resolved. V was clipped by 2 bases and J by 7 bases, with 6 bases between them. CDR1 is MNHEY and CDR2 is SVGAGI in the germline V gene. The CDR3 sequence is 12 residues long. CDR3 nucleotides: TGTGCCAGCAGTTACCGGAAAAATGAGCAGTTCTTC. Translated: CASSYRKNEQFF.

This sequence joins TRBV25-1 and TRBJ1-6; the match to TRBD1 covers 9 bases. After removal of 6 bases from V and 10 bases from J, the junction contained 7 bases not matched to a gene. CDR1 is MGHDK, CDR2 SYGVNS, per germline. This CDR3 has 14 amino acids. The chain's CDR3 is CASSGTGFGSPLHF. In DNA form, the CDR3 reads TGTGCCAGCAGCGGGACAGGGTTTGGATCACCCCTCCACTTT.

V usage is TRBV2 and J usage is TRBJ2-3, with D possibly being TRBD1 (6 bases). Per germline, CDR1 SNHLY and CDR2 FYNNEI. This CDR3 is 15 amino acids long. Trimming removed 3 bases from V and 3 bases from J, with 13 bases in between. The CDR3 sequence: CASSDPEGVTDTQYF. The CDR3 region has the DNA TGTGCCAGCAGTGACCCAGAGGGGGTAACAGATACGCAGTATTTT.

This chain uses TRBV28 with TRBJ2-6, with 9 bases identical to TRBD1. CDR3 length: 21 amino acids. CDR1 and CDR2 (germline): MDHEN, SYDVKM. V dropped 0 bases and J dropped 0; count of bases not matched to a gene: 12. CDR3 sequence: CASSLWGYRGRGSSGANVLTF. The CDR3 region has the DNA TGTGCCAGCAGTTTATGGGGATACAGGGGGCGAGGCAGCTCTGGGGCCAACGTCCTGACTTTC.

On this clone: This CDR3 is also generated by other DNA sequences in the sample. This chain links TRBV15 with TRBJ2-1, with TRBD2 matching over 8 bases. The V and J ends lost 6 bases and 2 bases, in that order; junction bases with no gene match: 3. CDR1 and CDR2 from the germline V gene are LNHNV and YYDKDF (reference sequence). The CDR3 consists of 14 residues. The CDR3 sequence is CATSRGGTYNEQFF. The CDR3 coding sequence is TGTGCCACCAGTCGCGGGGGGACCTACAATGAGCAGTTCTTC.

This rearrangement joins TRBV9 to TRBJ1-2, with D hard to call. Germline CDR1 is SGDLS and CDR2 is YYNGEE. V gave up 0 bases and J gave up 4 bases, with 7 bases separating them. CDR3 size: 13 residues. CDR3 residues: CASSVARGYGYTF. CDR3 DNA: TGTGCCAGCAGCGTAGCTCGGGGCTATGGCTACACCTTC.

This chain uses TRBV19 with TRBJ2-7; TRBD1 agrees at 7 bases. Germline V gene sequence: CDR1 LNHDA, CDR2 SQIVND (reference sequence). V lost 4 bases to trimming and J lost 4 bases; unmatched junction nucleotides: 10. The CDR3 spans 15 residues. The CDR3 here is CASSSPRQGSYEQYF. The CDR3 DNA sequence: TGTGCCAGTAGTAGCCCTCGACAGGGTTCGTACGAGCAGTACTTC.

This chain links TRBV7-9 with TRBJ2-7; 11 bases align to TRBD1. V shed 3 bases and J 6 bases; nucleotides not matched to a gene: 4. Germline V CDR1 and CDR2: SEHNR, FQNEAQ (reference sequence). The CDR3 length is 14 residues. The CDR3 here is CASSFPGQGVEQYF. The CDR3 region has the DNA TGTGCCAGCAGCTTCCCGGGACAGGGGGTCGAGCAGTACTTC.

The CDR3 protein is CASSLGPGRARETQYF. In DNA form, the CDR3 reads TGTGCCAGCAGCTTGGGTCCAGGGAGGGCGCGTGAGACCCAGTACTTC. This chain uses TRBV5-5 with TRBJ2-5; 7 bases agree with TRBD2. Germline V gives CDR1 SGHKS, CDR2 YYEKEE (reference sequence). V lost 0 bases and J lost 5; bases outside the gene matches: 10. The length of the CDR3 is 16 residues. Full variable domain (rest looked up from reference TRBV5-5 and TRBJ2-5): DAGVTQSPTHLIKTRGQQVTLRCSPISGHKSVSWYQQVLGQGPQFIFQYYEKEERGRGNFPDRFSARQFPNYSSELNVNALLLGDSALYLCASSLGPGRARETQYFGPGTRLLVL.

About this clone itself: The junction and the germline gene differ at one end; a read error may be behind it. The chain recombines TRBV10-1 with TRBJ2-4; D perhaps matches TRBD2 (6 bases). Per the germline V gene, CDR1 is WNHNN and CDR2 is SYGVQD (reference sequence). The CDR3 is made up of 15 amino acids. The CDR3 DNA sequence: TGCGCCAGCAGTGAAGCGGGTGCACGAGAGGACATTCAGTATTTC. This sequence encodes CASSEAGAREDIQYF.

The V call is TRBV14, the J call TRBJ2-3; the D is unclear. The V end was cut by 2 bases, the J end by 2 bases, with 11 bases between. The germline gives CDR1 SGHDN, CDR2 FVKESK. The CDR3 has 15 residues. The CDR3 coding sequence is TGTGCCAGCAGCCAATCCTCCCCGGCCACAGATACGCAGTATTTT. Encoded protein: CASSQSSPATDTQYF.